The entry that follows covers one T cell receptor (beta chain) sequence. It has no known antigen specificity. It has no much larger one-base neighbor in the sample; base qualities were not kept. Patients underwent resection in Japan or China between about 2014 and 2017. Two lung cancer pathologists independently confirmed the histologic diagnosis of each case on H&E slides. For nucleic acid extraction, premalignant or tumor cells were enriched by macro-dissection following pathologic assessment. The AllPrep DNA/RNA FFPE Kit was used to isolate DNA from FFPE tissue. Measured from the cysteine to the phenylalanine, the CDR3 is 14 residues long. Here the CDR3 DNA is all that survives: 42 bases in frame from base 1. The V and J ends are trimmed by 5 bases and 7 bases, leaving 15 bases between them. According to the germline V gene, CDR1 reads MDHEN and CDR2 reads SYDVKM. This specimen belongs to a study of immune evolution from preneoplasia to lung adenocarcinoma listed by TCRdb under 2021. For context, the study as a whole: HLA loss of heterozygosity was found in over 6% of AIS, under 16% of MIA and roughly 30% of ADC lesions, and in no AAH lesions. The study used immune gene expression, TCR sequencing and multiplex immunofluorescence to profile the immune contexture of lung adenocarcinoma precursors and invasive adenocarcinoma. Resected precursor lesions (AAH, AIS, MIA) and invasive adenocarcinomas were each compared against paired morphologically normal lung tissue. Sample size was based on specimen availability rather than a prior power calculation. The immune data were integrated with whole exome sequencing and methylation data obtained from the same cohort of nodules. The overall cohort was made up of 53 patients with pulmonary nodules who had surgical resection. TCR sequencing data were obtained from 51 patients. The study reported that more than 85 samples were used for TCR sequencing. POLYSOLVER was used to infer Class I HLA alleles from exome data, and LOHHLA was used to detect allele-specific HLA loss.

Beyond this particular receptor, the publication reports: Compared with EGFR-mutant or double wild-type lesions, KRAS-mutant nodules had the highest T cell clonality. Normal lung had the highest top T cell clone frequencies, and these frequencies appeared to fall progressively from AAH through AIS, MIA and invasive adenocarcinoma. Because all patients were from Japan and China, applicability to Western populations was uncertain. Clonality was highest in normal lung, while later-stage lesions appeared to show lower clonality but higher T cell density and diversity. Findings were based on association rather than direct causation; larger cohorts with long-term follow-up and longitudinal biopsies were deemed needed.

TCR beta CDR3 regions were sequenced from DNA using the immunoSEQ hsTCRbeta Kit. Per the original workflow: TCR sequencing data were analysed with the ImmunoSEQ Analyzer. T cell clonality was calculated on productive rearrangements as 1 minus Pielou's evenness. T cell diversity was measured with the inverse Simpson index on productive templates. T cell density was TCR beta template counts normalized to usable DNA, estimated by amplifying and sequencing housekeeping genes. Two-sided Kruskal-Wallis tests were used to compare TCR metrics between histologic stages. TCRdb retrieved this table from immuneACCESS and kept in-frame rearrangements only. Not all clones are present; in checked studies, unresolved V genes account for under half, and no reason is known for the remainder. Clone size and the V and J calls come from that table; the DNA yielded D and trimming. This sample gives around 13,000 clones in total; 80% of them show up just once. 4.9% of the sample is in the top ten clones.

The chain links TRBV28 with TRBJ1-3, and the D gene may be TRBD1, 5 bases matching. The source of this sequence is a person in their 70s with lung adenocarcinoma. Sequenced material: FFPE minimally invasive lung adenocarcinoma tissue. What the cell subset or site label conveys for this sample: micro-invasive lung adenocarcinoma (MIA). The bases are TGTGCCAGCAGTCATTCCCGGGGGTGGAACACCATATATTTT. It is translated as CASSHSRGWNTIYF. The full variable domain, with segments outside the CDR3 supplied by the reference TRBV28 and TRBJ1-3 proteins, appears as DVKVTQSSRYLVKRTGEKVFLECVQDMDHENMFWYRQDPGLGLRLIYFSYDVKMKEKGDIPEGYSVSREKKERFSLILESASTNQTSMYLCASSHSRGWNTIYFGEGSWLTVV.